These 10 T cell receptor beta chains originate from one sample sequenced in a study of cytomegalovirus exposure and HLA in healthy donors. The PCR made use of 60 Vbeta and 13 Jbeta primers. Measured with immunoSEQ multiplex PCR; TCRdb has only the in-frame clones, and not every one. The sample shows about 140,000 clones, about 80% of them seen only once. Material: PBMCs. These receptors originate from a man between 35 and 55 years old in good health and CMV-seropositive.

V usage is TRBV7-2 and J usage is TRBJ1-2; D is ambiguous. Germline V gene lookup returns CDR1 SGHTA and CDR2 FQGNSA. With 0 bases removed from V and 1 base from J, the gap between germline ends came to 6 bases. The CDR3 sequence is 14 residues long. The CDR3 bases are TGTGCCAGCAGCTTAGCGGGCAGTAACTATGGCTACACCTTC. Protein sequence: CASSLAGSNYGYTF. Supplemented by reference TRBV7-2 and TRBJ1-2, the full variable domain reads GAGVSQSPSNKVTEKGKDVELRCDPISGHTALYWYRQSLGQGLEFLIYFQGNSAPDKSGLPSDRFSAERTGGSVSTLTIQRTQQEDSAVYLCASSLAGSNYGYTFGSGTRLTVV.

This chain links TRBV5-1 with TRBJ1-4, with unresolved D. The CDR3 runs to 11 residues. CDR1 is SGHRS, CDR2 YFSETQ, per germline. The V end was cut by 2 bases, the J end by 7 bases, with 3 bases between. For the CDR3, the DNA is TGCGCCAGCAGCTTCGGTGAAAAACTGTTTTTT. This gives the protein CASSFGEKLFF.

This clone appeared a single time. The chain recombines TRBV18 with TRBJ1-1, with a weak D call TRBD1 (5 bases). The germline V gene has CDR1 KGHSH and CDR2 LQKENI. The CDR3 totals 14 residues. Between the trimmed V and J ends, which lost 2 bases and 7 bases, there was a span of 14 bases. The CDR3, as DNA: TGTGCCAGCTCACCAGCGGGATGGGACTATGAAGCTTTCTTT. Protein product: CASSPAGWDYEAFF.

The rearrangement joins TRBV11-3 to TRBJ2-7; TRBD2 matches at 14 bases. Trimming cost V 5 bases and J 0 bases; bases outside gene matches: 12. Germline-derived CDR1 and CDR2 are SGHNT and YENEEA. The CDR3 is made up of 19 amino acids. Here the CDR3 reads CASSGRTSGGPRSSYEQYF. Written as DNA, the CDR3 is TGTGCCAGCAGCGGGCGGACTAGCGGGGGGCCCCGGAGCTCCTACGAGCAGTACTTC.

CDR3 DNA: TGCAGCGTTGACGGGAGTGTGGGGGAGACTAACTATGGCTACACCTTC. It specifies CSVDGSVGETNYGYTF. This rearrangement joins TRBV29-1 to TRBJ1-2; the D gene is possibly TRBD1 (5 bases). Between the trimmed V and J ends, which lost 3 bases and 0 bases, there was a span of 17 bases. Germline V CDR1 and CDR2: SQVTM, ANQGSEA. The CDR3 contains 16 residues.

This clone has a single count. This chain joins TRBV15 and TRBJ1-6; possibly TRBD1 for D (5 bases). Deletions cut 1 base from V and 0 bases from J, with 7 bases between. The CDR3 runs 16 residues. Per the germline V gene, CDR1 is LNHNV and CDR2 is YYDKDF (reference sequence). The CDR3 here is CATSRGQSSYNSPLHF. CDR3 sequence (DNA): TGTGCCACCAGCAGAGGACAGAGCTCCTATAATTCACCCCTCCACTTT.

The chain recombines TRBV11-2 with TRBJ2-5; D gene uncertain. Germline values: CDR1 SGHAT, CDR2 FQNNGV. The CDR3 runs to 12 residues. Trimming cost V 1 base and J 14 bases, with 14 bases left between them. CDR3 nucleotides: TGTGCCAGCAGCTTAGCCGGTTACCCGAGATACTTC. This translates into CASSLAGYPRYF.

This clone was seen only once. This rearrangement joins TRBV9 to TRBJ2-1, with 12 bases identical to TRBD2. Germline trimming cut 6 bases from V and 10 bases from J; bases unmatched to any gene: 8. The length of the CDR3 is 14 residues. Germline V CDR1 and CDR2: SGDLS, YYNGEE. CDR3 sequence: CASNLAGGLGEQFF. CDR3 DNA sequence: TGTGCCAGCAACCTAGCGGGGGGGCTGGGGGAGCAGTTCTTC.

V and J are TRBV2 and TRBJ1-5, with 10 bases lining up with TRBD1. Germline CDR1 and CDR2: SNHLY and FYNNEI. CDR3 length: 13 amino acids. The ends lost 6 bases at V and 11 bases at J; junction bases unmatched: 7. In DNA, the CDR3 is TGTGCCAGCAGGGGGACAGGGGCTAGGGCCCAGCATTTT. Amino acid sequence: CASRGTGARAQHF. The full variable domain, with the rest looked up from reference TRBV2 and TRBJ1-5, is EPEVTQTPSHQVTQMGQEVILRCVPISNHLYFYWYRQILGQKVEFLVSFYNNEISEKSEIFDDQFSVERPDGSNFTLKIRSTKLEDSAMYFCASRGTGARAQHFGDGTRLSIL.

The CDR3 nucleotides read TGTGCCAGCAGCTTAGCCACCGGGTCCCCCCTCACAGATACGCAGTATTTT. Its translation: CASSLATGSPLTDTQYF. The V and J genes are TRBV7-9 and TRBJ2-3; no definite D call. Germline CDR1 SEHNR, CDR2 FQNEAQ (reference sequence). Trimming stripped 0 bases from V and 2 bases from J, with 15 bases between. CDR3 length equals 17 residues.